Listed here are 25 T cell receptor beta chains from one sample, sequenced in a study of shared clonotypes between healthy human individuals. Profiled with immunoSEQ multiplex PCR; TCRdb holds only in-frame clones, not every one. This repertoire shows 2 million to 3 million clones, 93% found once; its top ten account for roughly 0.39%. Specimen: naive CD4+ T cells from PBMCs. The subset: CD45RA+ positively selected. Source of these receptors: a man between 18 and 29 years old in good health. Some clones in this sample may be carry-over from other donors' samples.

The rearrangement links TRBV28 to TRBJ1-1, with TRBD1 identical over 7 bases. Trimming took 6 bases from V and 1 from J; bases not matched to a gene: 14. The CDR3 has 17 amino acids. The V gene's germline CDR1 is MDHEN and CDR2 SYDVKM. CDR3 in amino acids: CASSPPTGRRGNTEAFF. DNA for the CDR3: TGTGCCAGCAGCCCCCCGACAGGGCGTAGAGGGAACACTGAAGCTTTCTTT.

The rearrangement links TRBV6-6 to TRBJ1-3; no clear D. Germline V CDR1 and CDR2: MNHNY, SVGAGI (reference sequence). There are 16 residues in the CDR3. Trimming removed 6 bases from V and 0 bases from J, with 15 bases in between. Here the CDR3 reads CASSLADVSSGNTIYF. In DNA, the CDR3 is TGTGCCAGCAGCTTAGCCGACGTGAGCTCTGGAAACACCATATATTTT.

The chain combines TRBV7-3 with TRBJ2-1, with TRBD2 matching over 7 bases. The CDR3 is 12 amino acids. Germline V CDR1 and CDR2: SGHTA, FQGTGA. The V gene end was trimmed by 8 bases and the J gene end by 11 bases; junction bases not matched to a gene: 9. The CDR3 here is CASGSREGKQFF. In nucleotides, the CDR3 is TGTGCCAGCGGTAGCAGGGAGGGTAAGCAGTTCTTC.

The chain uses TRBV19 and TRBJ1-2, with 7 bases matching TRBD1. There are 14 residues in the CDR3. CDR1 is LNHDA and CDR2 is SQIVND in the germline V gene (reference sequence). V shed 7 bases and J 5 bases; nucleotides not matched to a gene: 10. CDR3 bases: TGTGCCAGTAACCCGGGACAGACCTTTTATGGCTACACCTTC. As protein: CASNPGQTFYGYTF.

The chain combines TRBV11-2 with TRBJ1-1; weak D call: TRBD1 (6 bases). The germline V gene encodes CDR1 SGHAT and CDR2 FQNNGV. Trimming cost V 4 bases and J 2 bases, with 20 bases left between them. The CDR3 has 17 residues. CDR3 DNA: TGTGCCAGCAGCTACACCTCAAACACAGGGTCCAACACTGAAGCTTTCTTT. It is translated as CASSYTSNTGSNTEAFF.

The rearrangement uses TRBV7-8 and TRBJ2-1, with TRBD2 matching 9 bases. The junction had 9 bases not matched to a gene; V was cut back by 2 bases and J by 4 bases. The CDR3 runs 17 residues. Germline lookup yields CDR1 SGHVS and CDR2 FQNEAQ. The CDR3 protein is CASSLSPGLAPYNEQFF. CDR3 coding DNA: TGTGCCAGCAGCTTATCCCCGGGACTAGCACCATACAATGAGCAGTTCTTC.

This chain links TRBV5-1 with TRBJ1-1; D is ambiguous. The CDR3 is 14 amino acids. The V and J ends lost 3 bases and 6 bases respectively, with 15 bases between them. The germline V gene has CDR1 SGHRS and CDR2 YFSETQ. The CDR3 bases are TGCGCCAGCAGCTCGATAGGGAGGGAGTCTGAAGCTTTCTTT. Translated, it gives CASSSIGRESEAFF.

This rearrangement joins TRBV7-2 to TRBJ1-2, with D perhaps TRBD1 (6 bases). Germline loops: CDR1 SGHTA, CDR2 FQGNSA. The CDR3 spans 15 residues. V was cut by 10 bases and J by 1 base, with 19 bases left in between. DNA for the CDR3: TGTGCCACCACCCCAAACAGGGCCTTTAACTATGGCTACACCTTC. It codes for CATTPNRAFNYGYTF.

The rearrangement joins TRBV5-1 to TRBJ2-7, with 8 bases identical to TRBD1. Germline CDR1 and CDR2: SGHRS and YFSETQ. This CDR3 is built from 16 residues. With 4 bases clipped from V and 7 bases from J, the junction kept 16 bases outside the gene matches. The CDR3 reads CASSPTGTGRPREQYF. CDR3 sequence (DNA): TGCGCCAGCAGCCCTACCGGGACAGGACGCCCTCGGGAGCAGTACTTC.

V gene TRBV2 combines with J gene TRBJ1-2; D is undetermined. The CDR3 length is 11 residues. Trimming stripped 5 bases from V and 6 bases from J, with 7 bases between. Looked up from germline, CDR1 is SNHLY and CDR2 is FYNNEI. Written as DNA, the CDR3 is TGTGCCAGCAGTCCGTTCGATGGCTACACCTTC. It is translated as CASSPFDGYTF.

V and J are TRBV5-4 and TRBJ2-1, with D possibly matching TRBD2 (6 bases). V was trimmed by 4 bases and J by 8 bases, leaving 13 bases between them. This CDR3 has 13 amino acids. The germline V gene has CDR1 SGHNT and CDR2 YYREEE (reference sequence). The CDR3 here is CASSVRLGDEQFF. CDR3 coding DNA: TGTGCCAGCAGCGTGCGACTAGGGGATGAGCAGTTCTTC. Combining the CDR3 with reference TRBV5-4 and TRBJ2-1 gives the whole variable domain ETGVTQSPTHLIKTRGQQVTLRCSSQSGHNTVSWYQQALGQGPQFIFQYYREEENGRGNFPPRFSGLQFPNYSSELNVNALELDDSALYLCASSVRLGDEQFFGPGTRLTVL.

DNA for the CDR3: TGTGCCAGCAGCTTCTCCGGACAGGATAATCTGTACTTC. Protein: CASSFSGQDNLYF. The chain couples TRBV11-1 to TRBJ2-7; 7 bases match TRBD1. This CDR3 has 13 amino acids. The germline V gene has CDR1 SGHAT and CDR2 FQDESV (reference sequence). J lost 12 bases, V lost 3 bases, and 11 bases had no gene match.

This chain uses TRBV19 with TRBJ1-5; D gene uncertain. Germline lookup yields CDR1 LNHDA and CDR2 SQIVND (reference sequence). The CDR3 is made up of 17 amino acids. V lost 4 bases, J lost 6 bases, and 22 bases lay in between. Here the CDR3 reads CASSSESVRTSAQPQHF. For the CDR3, the DNA is TGTGCCAGTAGTAGCGAATCCGTAAGGACCTCGGCTCAGCCCCAGCATTTT.

The chain combines TRBV29-1 with TRBJ2-1, with TRBD2 matching over 8 bases. Germline assignment: CDR1 SQVTM and CDR2 ANQGSEA. This CDR3 comprises 13 residues. After removal of 8 bases from V and 5 bases from J, the junction contained 8 bases not matched to a gene. CDR3 DNA sequence: TGCAGCTCCTCACGGGAGGGACACAATGAGCAGTTCTTC. Translating gives CSSSREGHNEQFF.

V and J are TRBV30 and TRBJ2-7, with TRBD1 identical over 10 bases. Germline CDR1 GTSNPN, CDR2 SVGIG (reference sequence). The V and J ends lost 4 bases and 2 bases, in that order; junction bases with no gene match: 8. This CDR3 region has 15 residues. The CDR3 spells CAWNSPGQGTYEQYF. The CDR3, as DNA: TGTGCCTGGAACTCGCCGGGACAGGGGACCTACGAGCAGTACTTC.

The chain carries TRBV28 and TRBJ2-3, with D unresolved. Trimming removed 2 bases at V and 2 bases at J, with 14 bases between. This CDR3 is 16 amino acids long. Per the germline V gene, CDR1 is MDHEN and CDR2 is SYDVKM. CDR3 DNA: TGTGCCAGCAGTTTAGGGAAACGCCGGTACACAGATACGCAGTATTTT. It translates to CASSLGKRRYTDTQYF.

The V gene is TRBV6-1, the J gene TRBJ1-4; TRBD1 matches at 7 bases. The ends lost 4 bases at V and 8 bases at J; junction bases unmatched: 4. The CDR3 totals 13 residues. Germline lookup yields CDR1 MNHNS and CDR2 SASEGT. In nucleotides, the CDR3 is TGTGCCAGCAGTGCGGGGACAGTCGAAAAACTGTTTTTT. Protein sequence: CASSAGTVEKLFF.

As for this clone: An end of the junction does not agree with germline; a read error may underlie this. The sample carries other DNA sequences with the same CDR3. The genes are TRBV11-2 and TRBJ2-2, with 10 bases fitting TRBD2. Germline V gives CDR1 SGHAT, CDR2 FQNNGV. This CDR3 contains 15 residues. CDR3 in DNA: TGTGCCAGCAGCCCGGGACTAGCGAATACCGGGGAGCTGTTTTTT. It specifies CASSPGLANTGELFF.

The rearrangement uses TRBV5-1 and TRBJ2-7; the match to TRBD2 covers 10 bases. CDR3 length equals 17 residues. CDR1 is SGHRS, CDR2 YFSETQ, per germline. V was clipped by 4 bases and J by 1 base; unmatched bases: 11. In nucleotides, the CDR3 is TGCGCCAGCAGCCCCCAGGGTGGACTAGCGGCTTCCTACGAGCAGTACTTC. Protein product: CASSPQGGLAASYEQYF.

The V call is TRBV7-9, the J call TRBJ2-5, with D uncertain. This CDR3 is built from 15 residues. V was shortened by 1 base and J by 5 bases, with 14 bases between the two germline ends. Germline CDR1 reads SEHNR; CDR2 reads FQNEAQ (reference sequence). CDR3: CASSLGRPLSETQYF. The DNA of the CDR3 is TGTGCCAGCAGCTTAGGACGTCCGTTAAGTGAGACCCAGTACTTC. Combining the CDR3 with reference TRBV7-9 and TRBJ2-5 gives the whole variable domain DTGVSQNPRHKITKRGQNVTFRCDPISEHNRLYWYRQTLGQGPEFLTYFQNEAQLEKSRLLSDRFSAERPKGSFSTLEIQRTEQGDSAMYLCASSLGRPLSETQYFGPGTRLLVL.

This rearrangement joins TRBV27 to TRBJ2-7, with 7 bases lining up with TRBD2. Germline V gene data show CDR1 as MNHEY and CDR2 as SMNVEV (reference sequence). This CDR3 has 14 amino acids. V was pared by 5 bases and J by 7 bases, with 11 bases of the junction left unmatched. The CDR3 loop reads CASSRTPGGREQYF. In DNA form, the CDR3 reads TGTGCCAGCAGTAGGACTCCGGGGGGTCGGGAGCAGTACTTC.

The chain joins TRBV7-9 to TRBJ1-1, with a weak D call TRBD1 (5 bases). CDR1 is SEHNR, CDR2 FQNEAQ, per germline (reference sequence). The CDR3 is 15 amino acids. Trimming cost V 0 bases and J 2 bases, with 10 bases left between them. The CDR3 loop reads CASSLAGHRNTEAFF. As DNA, the CDR3 is TGTGCCAGCAGCTTAGCGGGGCATCGAAACACTGAAGCTTTCTTT. Full variable domain (outside the CDR3, taken from reference TRBV7-9 and TRBJ1-1): DTGVSQNPRHKITKRGQNVTFRCDPISEHNRLYWYRQTLGQGPEFLTYFQNEAQLEKSRLLSDRFSAERPKGSFSTLEIQRTEQGDSAMYLCASSLAGHRNTEAFFGQGTRLTVV.

The chain couples TRBV7-2 to TRBJ1-5, with D tentatively TRBD1 (5 bases). The CDR3 covers 14 residues. V was pared by 5 bases and J by 4 bases, with 12 bases between. CDR1 SGHTA and CDR2 FQGNSA come from the germline V gene. CDR3 residues: CASSAMGGNQPQHF. In nucleotides, the CDR3 is TGTGCCAGCAGCGCCATGGGGGGGAATCAGCCCCAGCATTTT.

The chain recombines TRBV7-9 with TRBJ1-1, with D possibly being TRBD1 (6 bases). CDR3 length: 15 residues. Trimming stripped 5 bases from V and 6 bases from J, with 19 bases between. From germline, CDR1 is SEHNR and CDR2 FQNEAQ (reference sequence). As DNA, the CDR3 is TGTGCCAGCAGCCCTACAACAGGGACTCGCTCTGAAGCTTTCTTT. Amino acid sequence: CASSPTTGTRSEAFF.

This rearrangement joins TRBV6-1 to TRBJ1-1; unclear D gene. The V end lost 6 bases, the J end lost 5 bases, and 10 bases lay between the germline ends. The CDR3 runs 12 residues. Germline V gene lookup returns CDR1 MNHNS and CDR2 SASEGT. The CDR3 coding sequence is TGTGCCAGCAGATTAGATAGAACTGAAGCTTTCTTT. This codes for CASRLDRTEAFF.